There are many counts of the clone carrying this TCR beta chain. TCRdb re-analysed the reads in MiXCR, keeping a single row per CDR3 protein. The sample lists approximately 200,000 distinct CDR3 sequences; 28% were seen once. Germline V CDR1 and CDR2: SGHVS, FNYEAQ. V gave up 5 bases and J gave up 6 bases, with 16 bases separating them. CDR3 size: 14 residues. This sample was taken from a study of T cell repertoires in cytomegalovirus infection. Turning to the study itself: CMV infection and matching HLA type were both indicated by public TCR beta signatures.

The V call is TRBV7-6, the J call TRBJ1-1; D perhaps matches TRBD1 (5 bases). This TCR was recovered from a human donor in good health (CMV status not recorded). Some clones in this sample may be carry-over from other donors' samples. Sequenced sample: PBMCs. The CDR3 here is CASSDGTSTAEAFF. DNA for the CDR3: TGTGCCAGCAGCGATGGGACGTCCACCGCTGAAGCTTTCTTT. Full variable domain (missing parts from reference TRBV7-6 and TRBJ1-1): GAGVSQSPRYKVTKRGQDVALRCDPISGHVSLYWYRQALGQGPEFLTYFNYEAQQDKSGLPNDRFSAERPEGSISTLTIQRTEQRDSAMYRCASSDGTSTAEAFFGQGTRLTVV.